This TCR beta chain was recovered during a study of blood T cell repertoires in COVID-19. On the study more broadly: COVID-19 samples from acute and convalescent phases originated in the United States, Italy and Spain. PBMCs, B-cell-depleted T cells, or T cells were the source of the cDNA or gDNA that made up the material.

CDR1 and CDR2 (germline): KGHSH, LQKENI. Trimming shortened V by 7 bases and J by 2 bases, and 18 bases separated the two germline ends. The CDR3 loop spans 16 amino acids. Profiled with immunoSEQ multiplex PCR; TCRdb holds only in-frame clones, not every one. Found here are 170,000 or so clones, roughly 90% of them singletons; the top ten hold around 0.5%. Specimen: peripheral blood. This TCR was recovered from a man aged 45 to 65 with acute or convalescent COVID-19. This chain joins TRBV18 and TRBJ1-3; D unclear. This CDR3 is CASLLLGSQAGNTIYF. DNA of the CDR3: TGTGCCAGCTTACTCTTGGGCAGCCAGGCTGGAAACACCATATATTTT.